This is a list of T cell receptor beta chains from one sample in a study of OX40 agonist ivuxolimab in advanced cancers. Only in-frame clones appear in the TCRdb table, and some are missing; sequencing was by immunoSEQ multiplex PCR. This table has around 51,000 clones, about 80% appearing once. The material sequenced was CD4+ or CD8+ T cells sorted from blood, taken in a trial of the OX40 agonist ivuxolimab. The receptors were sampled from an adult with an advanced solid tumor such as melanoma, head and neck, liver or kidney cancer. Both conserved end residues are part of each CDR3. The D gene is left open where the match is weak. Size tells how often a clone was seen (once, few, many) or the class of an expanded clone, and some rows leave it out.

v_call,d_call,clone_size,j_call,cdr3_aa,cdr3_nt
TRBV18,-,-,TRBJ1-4,CASSLRPQLDEKLFF,TGTGCCAGCTCACTCAGGCCTCAGCTGGATGAAAAACTGTTTTTT
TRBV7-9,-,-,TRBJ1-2,CASSEASRGYGYTF,TGTGCCAGCAGTGAAGCGTCCAGGGGTTATGGCTACACCTTC
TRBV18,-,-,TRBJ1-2,CASSPGGYGYTF,TGTGCCAGCTCACCGGGAGGGTATGGCTACACCTTC
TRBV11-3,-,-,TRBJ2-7,CASSLVRSYEQYF,TGTGCCAGCAGCTTGGTAAGGTCCTACGAGCAGTACTTC
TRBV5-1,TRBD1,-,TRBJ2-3,CASSLFYATGGSTDTQYF,TGCGCCAGCAGCTTGTTTTACGCGACAGGGGGAAGCACAGATACGCAGTATTTT
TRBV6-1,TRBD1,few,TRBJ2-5,CASSEPPTGQYF,TGTGCCAGCAGTGAACCCCCGACAGGGCAGTACTTC
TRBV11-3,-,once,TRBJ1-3,CASSPQELSGNTIYF,TGTGCCAGCAGCCCCCAGGAACTCTCTGGAAACACCATATATTTT
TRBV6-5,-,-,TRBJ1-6,CASGEMTTDNSPLHF,TGTGCAAGTGGAGAGATGACTACTGATAATTCACCCCTCCACTTT
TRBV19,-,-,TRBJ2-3,CASSPSFWRGDSDTQYF,TGTGCCAGTAGCCCTTCGTTCTGGCGGGGTGACTCAGATACGCAGTATTTT
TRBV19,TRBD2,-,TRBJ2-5,CASSIGPSGGYQETQYF,TGTGCCAGTAGTATAGGTCCTAGCGGGGGATACCAAGAGACCCAGTACTTC
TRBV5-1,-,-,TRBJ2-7,CASSLGLGATAYEQYF,TGCGCCAGCAGCTTGGGTCTTGGGGCTACCGCCTACGAGCAGTACTTC
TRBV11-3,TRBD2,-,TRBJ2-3,CASSSGGRSTDTQYF,TGTGCCAGCAGCTCGGGAGGCAGGAGCACAGATACGCAGTATTTT
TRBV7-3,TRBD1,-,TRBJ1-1,CASSSTGVHTEAFF,TGTGCCAGCAGCTCGACAGGGGTGCACACTGAAGCTTTCTTT
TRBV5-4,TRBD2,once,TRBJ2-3,CASSSGTSGADTQYF,TGTGCCAGCAGCTCCGGGACTAGCGGGGCAGATACGCAGTATTTT
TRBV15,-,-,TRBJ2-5,CATSPDRGIGPGTQYF,TGTGCCACCAGCCCTGATAGGGGGATAGGACCGGGGACCCAGTACTTC
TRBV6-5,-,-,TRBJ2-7,CASSDQGLSYEQYF,TGTGCCAGCAGTGACCAGGGACTTTCCTACGAGCAGTACTTC
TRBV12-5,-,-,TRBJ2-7,CASGPGTFMYEQYF,TGTGCTAGTGGTCCCGGGACGTTTATGTACGAGCAGTACTTC
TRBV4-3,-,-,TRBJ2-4,CASSQEVGKPAKNIQYF,TGCGCCAGCAGCCAAGAAGTCGGAAAGCCGGCCAAAAACATCCAGTACTTC
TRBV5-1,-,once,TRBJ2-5,CASSFGETQYF,TGCGCCAGCAGCTTCGGGGAGACCCAGTACTTC
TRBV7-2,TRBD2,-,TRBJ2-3,CASSASGGPTDTQYF,TGTGCCAGCAGCGCTAGCGGGGGGCCCACAGATACGCAGTATTTT
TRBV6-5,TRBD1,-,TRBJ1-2,CASRADRNYGYTF,TGTGCCAGCAGGGCGGACAGGAACTATGGCTACACCTTC
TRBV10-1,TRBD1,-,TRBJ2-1,CASSEEGAWNEQFF,TGCGCCAGCAGTGAGGAGGGGGCTTGGAATGAGCAGTTCTTC
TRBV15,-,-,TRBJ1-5,CATSRDIGSRVARWPQHF,TGTGCCACCAGCAGAGATATAGGGTCCAGGGTAGCACGGTGGCCCCAGCATTTT
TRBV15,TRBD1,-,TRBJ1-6,CATSDDFLGGRFSPLHF,TGTGCCACCAGTGACGACTTCCTAGGGGGCCGTTTTTCACCCCTCCACTTT
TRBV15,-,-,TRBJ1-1,CATSRAGLAEAFF,TGTGCCACCAGCAGAGCCGGGTTGGCTGAAGCTTTCTTT
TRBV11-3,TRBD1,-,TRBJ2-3,CASSGTGTSTDTQYF,TGTGCCAGCAGCGGGACAGGAACCAGCACAGATACGCAGTATTTT
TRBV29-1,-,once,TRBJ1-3,CSAGQSGNTIYF,TGCAGCGCCGGACAGTCTGGAAACACCATATATTTT
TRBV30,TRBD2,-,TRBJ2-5,CAWTRIAGAKETQYF,TGTGCCTGGACCCGTATAGCGGGGGCCAAAGAGACCCAGTACTTC
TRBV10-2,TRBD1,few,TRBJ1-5,CASSEDRGREQPQHF,TGCGCCAGCAGTGAGGACAGGGGGCGGGAACAGCCCCAGCATTTT
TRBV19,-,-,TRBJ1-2,CASSQGEGGYTF,TGTGCCAGTAGCCAAGGAGAGGGTGGCTACACCTTC
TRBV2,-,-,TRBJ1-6,CASSEGRRGVPLHF,TGTGCCAGCAGTGAGGGGCGGCGTGGGGTCCCCCTCCACTTT
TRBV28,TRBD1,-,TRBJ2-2,CASSLGGQGELFF,TGTGCCAGCAGTTTAGGGGGACAGGGGGAGCTGTTTTTT